Below, one TCR beta chain is given with its context. The antigen remains undetermined. This sample is part of a study of graft-versus-host responses after intestinal transplantation. Some clones are missing from TCRdb's copy, which holds only in-frame ones; the method was immunoSEQ multiplex PCR. The sample holds about 120,000 clones; 85% to 95% are singletons and the top ten take over 2.5%. Germline CDR1 reads LNHDA; CDR2 reads SQIVND (reference sequence). The junction had 4 bases not matched to a gene; V was cut back by 5 bases and J by 2 bases. The CDR3 spans 14 residues. The source of this sequence is a human donor who received an intestinal transplant. Sequences were derived from unstimulated CD8+ T cells sorted from spleen or lymph node cells, sampled before intestinal transplant. This chain uses TRBV19 with TRBJ2-7; 9 bases fit TRBD2. The CDR3 protein is CASSWAGGPYEQYF. The CDR3, as DNA: TGTGCCAGTAGTTGGGCGGGAGGGCCCTACGAGCAGTACTTC.